This entry lists 26 T cell receptor beta chains sequenced from one sample in a study of T cell clusters in autoimmune cytopenias. Each sample's input was roughly 230 ng genomic DNA, 38,000 or so genome equivalents. TRB rearrangements were amplified by touch-down multiplex PCR with mixed TRB-A/B primers. TCRdb re-called the multiplex PCR reads; every CDR3 protein appears as one record, without DNA. This sample's table has approximately 12,000 distinct CDR3 sequences. Material for sequencing was peripheral blood. The receptors here all came from a human donor with an autoimmune cytopenia or autoimmune hepatitis (not recorded which).

The chain links TRBV6-1 to TRBJ1-6. The V gene's germline CDR1 is MNHNS and CDR2 SASEGT. There are 13 residues in the CDR3. CDR3 sequence reads: CASSEGERSPLHF.

V is TRBV30 and J is TRBJ2-2; lacking DNA, the TRBD1 call made by TCRdb goes unchecked. The length of the CDR3 is 18 residues. CDR1 GTSNPN and CDR2 SVGIG come from the germline V gene (reference sequence). This CDR3 is CAWTTTRTGKGGAGELFF.

The rearrangement links TRBV12-3 or TRBV12-4 to TRBJ2-1. The CDR3 covers 13 residues. The chain's CDR3 is CASSLPNNNEQFF.

The CDR3 loop reads CASTKGGSRDTGELFF. V and J are TRBV5-4 and TRBJ2-2; as DNA is missing, the TRBD1 call by TCRdb cannot be tested. The germline CDR1 and CDR2 sequences are SGHNT and YYREEE (reference sequence). The CDR3 consists of 16 residues.

This clonotype is deemed medium-sized by its frequency. The chain's CDR3 is CSGGTSGPNEQFF. The J gene is TRBJ2-1, the V gene TRBV29-1; the TCRdb D gene call, TRBD2, has no DNA to confirm it. This CDR3 has 13 residues. Germline assignment: CDR1 SQVTM and CDR2 ANQGSEA.

The chain links TRBV30 to TRBJ1-4; TCRdb outputs TRBD1, but without DNA this stays unchecked. The CDR3 has 15 residues. Germline assignment: CDR1 GTSNPN and CDR2 SVGIG (reference sequence). This CDR3 is CAWTVGQAVNEKLFF.

The genes are TRBV6-2 or TRBV6-3 and TRBJ2-7; the D gene TCRdb calls, TRBD2, cannot be checked with no DNA. The germline CDR1 and CDR2 sequences are MNHEY and SVGEGT. CDR3 size: 13 residues. The CDR3 region is CASTGDYSYEQYF.

The chain has TRBV6-1 and TRBJ1-3. The CDR3 has 15 residues. Germline loops: CDR1 MNHNS, CDR2 SASEGT. The CDR3 loop is CASSATASSGNTIYF.

This chain uses TRBV7-9 with TRBJ2-5; TCRdb's D call, TRBD2, is unchecked because there is no DNA. CDR1 SEHNR and CDR2 FQNEAQ come from the germline V gene (reference sequence). The CDR3 extends over 16 amino acids. The CDR3 spells CASSPSGGGILGEQYF. Filled out from reference TRBV7-9 and TRBJ2-5, the complete variable domain reads DTGVSQNPRHKITKRGQNVTFRCDPISEHNRLYWYRQTLGQGPEFLTYFQNEAQLEKSRLLSDRFSAERPKGSFSTLEIQRTEQGDSAMYLCASSPSGGGILGEQYFGPGTRLLVL.

Considering frequency, this clonotype is medium-sized. The CDR3 region is CASGQGDNEQFF. This chain links TRBV19 with TRBJ2-1; the D call from TCRdb, TRBD1, cannot be confirmed without DNA. Germline V gene lookup returns CDR1 LNHDA and CDR2 SQIVND (reference sequence). This CDR3 spans 12 amino acids.

The chain carries TRBV12-3 or TRBV12-4 and TRBJ2-2; TCRdb outputs TRBD1, but without DNA this stays unchecked. The CDR3 sequence is 14 residues long. CDR3 protein: CASRRTRGTGELFF.

This clonotype is deemed medium-sized by its frequency. The chain carries TRBV19 and TRBJ2-2; TCRdb's assignment of TRBD2 cannot be checked, as there is no DNA. Germline loops: CDR1 LNHDA, CDR2 SQIVND (reference sequence). This CDR3 region has 16 residues. CDR3 amino acids: CASSGLSLDNTGELFF.

Its frequency marks this clonotype as medium-sized. The chain employs TRBV27 and TRBJ2-2; TCRdb's D call of TRBD2 is untestable without DNA. The CDR3 spans 15 residues. Germline V gives CDR1 MNHEY, CDR2 SMNVEV (reference sequence). The CDR3 reads CASSVLEGRTGELFF.

The rearrangement joins TRBV6-6 to TRBJ1-4. Germline CDR1 MNHNY, CDR2 SVGAGI (reference sequence). This CDR3 is 15 amino acids long. CDR3 amino acids: CASSYSTQREEKLFF.

The V call is TRBV7-9, the J call TRBJ1-6. The CDR3 has 14 residues. CDR1 and CDR2 from the germline V gene are SEHNR and FQNEAQ (reference sequence). The CDR3 protein is CASRARVANSPLHF. The full variable domain, rest sourced from reference TRBV7-9 and TRBJ1-6, is DTGVSQNPRHKITKRGQNVTFRCDPISEHNRLYWYRQTLGQGPEFLTYFQNEAQLEKSRLLSDRFSAERPKGSFSTLEIQRTEQGDSAMYLCASRARVANSPLHFGNGTRLTVT.

This chain uses TRBV6-6 with TRBJ2-5. The CDR3 is 13 amino acids. Germline V lookup: CDR1 MNHNY, CDR2 SVGAGI (reference sequence). CDR3 sequence: CASSYVGEETQYF.

The chain is built from TRBV13 and TRBJ2-7; TCRdb calls TRBD1, which cannot be checked without DNA. The CDR3 contains 15 residues. Germline V gene data show CDR1 as PRHDT and CDR2 as FYEKMQ (reference sequence). The CDR3 protein is CASSLGDRVSYEQYF. Filled out from reference TRBV13 and TRBJ2-7, the complete variable domain reads AAGVIQSPRHLIKEKRETATLKCYPIPRHDTVYWYQQGPGQDPQFLISFYEKMQSDKGSIPDRFSAQQFSDYHSELNMSSLELGDSALYFCASSLGDRVSYEQYFGPGTRLTVT.

The chain couples TRBV11-1 to TRBJ2-5. There are 14 residues in the CDR3. From germline, CDR1 is SGHAT and CDR2 FQDESV (reference sequence). This chain's CDR3 is CASSNLGTKRTQYF. The whole variable domain, remainder taken from reference TRBV11-1 and TRBJ2-5, is EAEVAQSPRYKITEKSQAVAFWCDPISGHATLYWYRQILGQGPELLVQFQDESVVDDSQLPKDRFSAERLKGVDSTLKIQPAELGDSAMYLCASSNLGTKRTQYFGPGTRLLVL.

The chain uses TRBV10-3 and TRBJ2-7; the D call of TRBD2 rests on TCRdb alone, since no DNA is present to check it. Germline values: CDR1 ENHRY, CDR2 SYGVKD. This CDR3 region has 14 residues. This CDR3 is CAISVQREAYEQYF.

Its frequency marks this clonotype as medium-sized. The V and J genes are TRBV12-3 or TRBV12-4 and TRBJ2-5; TCRdb reports TRBD1, a call that lacks DNA to check it against. This CDR3 region has 13 residues. This chain's CDR3 is CASSRQAGETQYF.

The chain has TRBV12-3 or TRBV12-4 and TRBJ2-2; TCRdb lists TRBD2, though no DNA is available to test this call. The CDR3 runs 15 residues. The CDR3 region is CASSRLAGYTGELFF.

This clonotype is classed as medium-sized by frequency. The chain links TRBV19 to TRBJ1-5; TCRdb's D call, TRBD1, is unchecked because there is no DNA. This CDR3 is built from 14 residues. In germline, CDR1 is LNHDA, CDR2 SQIVND (reference sequence). This CDR3 is CASSTGQGSTPQHF. The full variable domain, its missing parts supplied by reference TRBV19 and TRBJ1-5, is DGGITQSPKYLFRKEGQNVTLSCEQNLNHDAMYWYRQDPGQGLRLIYYSQIVNDFQKGDIAEGYSVSREKKESFPLTVTSAQKNPTAFYLCASSTGQGSTPQHFGDGTRLSIL.

This clonotype is medium-sized by frequency. The chain links TRBV19 to TRBJ2-2; there is no DNA to check the TCRdb D call of TRBD1. This CDR3 region has 14 residues. Looked up from germline, CDR1 is LNHDA and CDR2 is SQIVND (reference sequence). CDR3 residues: CASSMVRGTGELFF.

The chain uses TRBV12-3 or TRBV12-4 and TRBJ2-5; absent DNA, TCRdb's TRBD1 call cannot be checked. This CDR3 contains 15 residues. Here the CDR3 reads CASSLGGQGQGTQYF.

By frequency, this clonotype registers medium-sized. The rearrangement links TRBV12-3 or TRBV12-4 to TRBJ2-2. The CDR3 spans 13 residues. The CDR3 sequence: CASSVLASGELFF.

The chain combines TRBV7-9 with TRBJ1-5. The CDR3 extends over 13 amino acids. The germline gives CDR1 SEHNR, CDR2 FQNEAQ (reference sequence). CDR3 in amino acids: CASSQDSNQPQHF. Complete variable domain (other parts from reference TRBV7-9 and TRBJ1-5): DTGVSQNPRHKITKRGQNVTFRCDPISEHNRLYWYRQTLGQGPEFLTYFQNEAQLEKSRLLSDRFSAERPKGSFSTLEIQRTEQGDSAMYLCASSQDSNQPQHFGDGTRLSIL.